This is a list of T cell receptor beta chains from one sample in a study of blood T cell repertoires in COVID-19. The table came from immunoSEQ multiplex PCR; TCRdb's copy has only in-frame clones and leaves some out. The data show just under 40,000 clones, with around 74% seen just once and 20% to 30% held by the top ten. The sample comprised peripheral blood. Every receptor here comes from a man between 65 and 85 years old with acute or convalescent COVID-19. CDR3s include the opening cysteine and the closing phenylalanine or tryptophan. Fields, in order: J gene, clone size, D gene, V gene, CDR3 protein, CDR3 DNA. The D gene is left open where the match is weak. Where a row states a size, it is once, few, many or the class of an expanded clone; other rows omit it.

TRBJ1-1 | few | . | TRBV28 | CASSTARGTEAFF | TGTGCCAGCAGTACGGCCCGGGGGACTGAAGCTTTCTTT
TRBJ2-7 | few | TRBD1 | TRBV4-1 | CASSQVPPGQATYEQYF | TGCGCCAGCAGCCAAGTCCCCCCGGGACAGGCCACCTACGAGCAGTACTTC
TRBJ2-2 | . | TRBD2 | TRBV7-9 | CASSPGLAQGELFF | TGTGCCAGCAGCCCGGGACTAGCGCAGGGGGAGCTGTTTTTT
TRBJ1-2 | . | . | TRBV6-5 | CASSSGVGYGYTF | TGTGCCAGCAGTTCAGGGGTAGGCTATGGCTACACCTTC
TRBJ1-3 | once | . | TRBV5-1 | CASSVGQFSGNTIYF | TGCGCCAGCAGCGTCGGACAGTTCTCTGGAAACACCATATATTTT
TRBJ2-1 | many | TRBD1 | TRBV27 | CASSFEGTGPAGNEQFF | TGTGCCAGCAGCTTTGAGGGGACAGGCCCCGCAGGGAATGAGCAGTTCTTC
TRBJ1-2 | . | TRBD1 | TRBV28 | CASIPVDRPFNYGYTF | TGTGCCAGCATCCCAGTGGACAGGCCATTTAACTATGGCTACACCTTC
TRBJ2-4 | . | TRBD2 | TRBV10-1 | CASSVDPGTSGGKNIQYF | TGCGCCAGCAGTGTAGACCCCGGGACTAGCGGAGGGAAAAACATTCAGTACTTC
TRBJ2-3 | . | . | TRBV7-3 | CASSLAITDTQYF | TGTGCCAGCAGCTTAGCGATCACAGATACGCAGTATTTT
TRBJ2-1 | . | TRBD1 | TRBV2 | CASSYTGVAYNEQFF | TGTGCCAGCAGTTACACAGGGGTAGCCTACAATGAGCAGTTCTTC
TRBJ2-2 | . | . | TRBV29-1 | CSVVLRGWSGELFF | TGCAGCGTTGTCCTGCGGGGATGGTCCGGGGAGCTGTTTTTT
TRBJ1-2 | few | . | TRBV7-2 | CASSLGMAGNYGYTF | TGTGCCAGCAGCTTAGGAATGGCGGGTAACTATGGCTACACCTTC
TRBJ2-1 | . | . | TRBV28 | CASSLIGDSLYNEQFF | TGTGCCAGCAGTTTGATAGGGGACTCCCTTTACAATGAGCAGTTCTTC
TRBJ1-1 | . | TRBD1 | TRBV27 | CASSPRGLVNTEAFF | TGTGCCAGCAGTCCTAGGGGGCTAGTGAACACTGAAGCTTTCTTT
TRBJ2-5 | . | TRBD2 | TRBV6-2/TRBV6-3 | CASSLGLAGVQETQYF | TGTGCCAGCAGCCTGGGACTAGCGGGAGTTCAAGAGACCCAGTACTTC
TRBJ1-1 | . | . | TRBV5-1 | CASSTRGPNTEAFF | TGCGCCAGCAGCACCAGGGGCCCAAACACTGAAGCTTTCTTT
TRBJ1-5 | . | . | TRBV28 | CASTPSEGAVNQPQHF | TGTGCCAGCACCCCCTCGGAGGGCGCGGTGAATCAGCCCCAGCATTTT
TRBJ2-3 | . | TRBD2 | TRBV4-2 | CASSQDQGASGSTTDTQYF | TGTGCCAGCAGCCAAGATCAGGGGGCTAGCGGGAGCACGACAGATACGCAGTATTTT
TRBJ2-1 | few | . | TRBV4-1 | CASSKGLAYSSYNEQFF | TGCGCCAGCAGTAAGGGACTGGCTTACAGCTCCTACAATGAGCAGTTCTTC
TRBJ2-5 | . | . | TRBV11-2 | CASSLWSEETQYF | TGTGCCAGCAGCTTATGGAGTGAGGAGACCCAGTACTTC
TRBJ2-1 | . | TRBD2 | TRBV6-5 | CASRPSGTYNEQFF | TGTGCCAGCAGGCCTAGCGGCACCTACAATGAGCAGTTCTTC
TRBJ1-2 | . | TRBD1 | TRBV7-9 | CASSPGTGRYGYTF | TGTGCCAGCAGCCCCGGGACAGGGAGGTATGGCTACACCTTC
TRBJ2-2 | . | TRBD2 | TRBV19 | CASGTSGRASSTGELFF | TGTGCCAGCGGGACTAGCGGGAGGGCAAGCAGCACCGGGGAGCTGTTTTTT
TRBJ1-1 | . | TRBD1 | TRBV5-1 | CASSPRQGDYTEAFF | TGCGCCAGCAGCCCCCGGCAGGGGGATTACACTGAAGCTTTCTTT
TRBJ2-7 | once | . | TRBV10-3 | CAISDTTGEQYF | TGTGCCATCAGTGATACTACAGGGGAGCAGTACTTC
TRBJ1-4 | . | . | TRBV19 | CASSPLHTTNEKLFF | TGTGCCAGTAGCCCCTTACATACAACTAATGAAAAACTGTTTTTT
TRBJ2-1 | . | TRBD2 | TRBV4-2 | CASSQERLAGNNEQFF | TGTGCCAGCAGCCAAGAACGGCTAGCGGGTAACAATGAGCAGTTCTTC
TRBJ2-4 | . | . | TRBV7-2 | CASSLVSPGTLENIQYF | TGTGCCAGCAGCTTAGTGTCTCCCGGGACTTTAGAAAACATTCAGTACTTC
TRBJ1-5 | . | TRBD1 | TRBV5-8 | CASSIFPGQNNQPQHF | TGTGCCAGCAGCATATTCCCGGGACAGAACAATCAGCCCCAGCATTTT
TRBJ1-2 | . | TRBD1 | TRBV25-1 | CASSEYKGGLYGYTF | TGTGCCAGCAGTGAATATAAAGGGGGCCTTTATGGCTACACCTTC
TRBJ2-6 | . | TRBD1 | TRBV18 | CASSPRTGGFGANVLTF | TGTGCCAGCTCACCCCGGACAGGGGGCTTTGGGGCCAACGTCCTGACTTTC
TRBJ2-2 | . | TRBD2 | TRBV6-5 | CASTRTSEGGELFF | TGTGCCAGCACCCGGACTAGCGAGGGCGGGGAGCTGTTTTTT
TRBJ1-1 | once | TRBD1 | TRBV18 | CASSASWGQGTTEAFF | TGTGCCAGCTCCGCCTCCTGGGGACAGGGAACCACTGAAGCTTTCTTT
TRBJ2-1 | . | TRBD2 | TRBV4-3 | CASSQDRGGSSYNEQFF | TGCGCCAGCAGCCAAGATAGGGGCGGGAGCTCCTACAATGAGCAGTTCTTC
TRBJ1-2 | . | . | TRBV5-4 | CASSLRGYGYTF | TGTGCCAGCAGCTTGAGGGGGTATGGCTACACCTTC
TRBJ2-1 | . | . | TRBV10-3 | CAIRAHNNEQFF | TGTGCCATCAGGGCTCATAACAATGAGCAGTTCTTC
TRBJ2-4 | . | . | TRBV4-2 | CASSQDFAGRAKNIQYF | TGTGCCAGCAGCCAAGATTTTGCAGGGCGGGCCAAAAACATTCAGTACTTC
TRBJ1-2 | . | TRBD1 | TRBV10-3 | CAISNRGSNYGYTF | TGTGCCATCAGTAACAGGGGATCTAACTATGGCTACACCTTC
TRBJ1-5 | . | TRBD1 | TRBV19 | CASISGTGSNQPQHF | TGTGCCAGTATTTCCGGGACAGGGAGCAATCAGCCCCAGCATTTT
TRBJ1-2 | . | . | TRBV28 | CASSLSGGYGYTF | TGTGCCAGCAGTTTAAGCGGAGGCTATGGCTACACCTTC
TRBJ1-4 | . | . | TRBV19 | CASREWTATNEKLFF | TGTGCCAGTAGGGAATGGACAGCAACTAATGAAAAACTGTTTTTT
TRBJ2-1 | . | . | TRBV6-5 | CASSYIVWASANEQFF | TGTGCCAGCAGTTACATTGTGTGGGCCTCGGCGAATGAGCAGTTCTTC
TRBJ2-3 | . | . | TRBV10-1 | CASSGDFPTDTQYF | TGCGCCAGCAGTGGGGACTTCCCCACAGATACGCAGTATTTT
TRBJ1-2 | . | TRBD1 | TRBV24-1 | CATSDLLGDSYGYTF | TGTGCCACCAGTGATTTATTGGGGGACAGCTATGGCTACACCTTC
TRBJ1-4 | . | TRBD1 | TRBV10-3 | CAISGATGMDEKLFF | TGTGCCATCAGTGGGGCGACAGGGATGGATGAAAAACTGTTTTTT
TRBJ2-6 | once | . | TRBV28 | CAITGLGQGIRSGANVLTF | TGTGCCATCACGGGGCTCGGCCAGGGGATTCGCTCTGGGGCCAACGTCCTGACTTTC
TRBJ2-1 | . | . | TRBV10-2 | CASTSYNEQFF | TGCGCCAGCACTTCCTACAATGAGCAGTTCTTC
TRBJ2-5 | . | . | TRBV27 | CASSSPAKRETQYF | TGTGCCAGCAGTTCCCCGGCTAAGCGGGAGACCCAGTACTTC
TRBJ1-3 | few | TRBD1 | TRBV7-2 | CASSLVRGPGNTIYF | TGTGCCAGCAGCTTGGTCAGGGGGCCTGGAAACACCATATATTTT
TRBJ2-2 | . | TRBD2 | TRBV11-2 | CASSVEPGLAGPTNTGELFF | TGTGCCAGCAGCGTAGAGCCGGGACTAGCGGGACCTACGAACACCGGGGAGCTGTTTTTT
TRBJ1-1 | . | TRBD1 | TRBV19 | CASTRDRVMNTEAFF | TGTGCCAGTACCCGGGACAGGGTCATGAACACTGAAGCTTTCTTT
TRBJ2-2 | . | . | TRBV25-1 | CASSEWSAGELFF | TGTGCCAGCAGTGAATGGAGCGCCGGGGAGCTGTTTTTT
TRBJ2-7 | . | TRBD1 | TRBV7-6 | CASSLRGDRVYEQYF | TGTGCCAGCAGCTTAAGGGGGGACAGGGTCTACGAGCAGTACTTC
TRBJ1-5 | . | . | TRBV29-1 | CSVEDQGGQPQHF | TGCAGCGTTGAAGATCAAGGGGGTCAGCCCCAGCATTTT
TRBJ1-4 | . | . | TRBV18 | CASSPQGNNEKLFF | TGTGCCAGCTCACCGCAGGGTAATAATGAAAAACTGTTTTTT
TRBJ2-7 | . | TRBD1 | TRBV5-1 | CASSPAGTGLYEQYF | TGCGCCAGCAGCCCTGCCGGGACAGGACTTTACGAGCAGTACTTC
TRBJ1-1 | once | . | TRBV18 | CASSPGRGNTEAFF | TGTGCCAGCTCACCAGGGAGAGGGAACACTGAAGCTTTCTTT
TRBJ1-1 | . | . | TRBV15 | CATRGGAREAFF | TGTGCCACCAGAGGGGGGGCTCGGGAAGCTTTCTTT
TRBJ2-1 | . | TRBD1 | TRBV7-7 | CASSSWTGSDNEQFF | TGTGCTAGCAGCTCCTGGACAGGGAGTGACAATGAGCAGTTCTTC
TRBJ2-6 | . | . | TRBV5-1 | CASSSSSGANVLTF | TGCGCCAGCAGCTCGAGCTCTGGGGCCAACGTCCTGACTTTC